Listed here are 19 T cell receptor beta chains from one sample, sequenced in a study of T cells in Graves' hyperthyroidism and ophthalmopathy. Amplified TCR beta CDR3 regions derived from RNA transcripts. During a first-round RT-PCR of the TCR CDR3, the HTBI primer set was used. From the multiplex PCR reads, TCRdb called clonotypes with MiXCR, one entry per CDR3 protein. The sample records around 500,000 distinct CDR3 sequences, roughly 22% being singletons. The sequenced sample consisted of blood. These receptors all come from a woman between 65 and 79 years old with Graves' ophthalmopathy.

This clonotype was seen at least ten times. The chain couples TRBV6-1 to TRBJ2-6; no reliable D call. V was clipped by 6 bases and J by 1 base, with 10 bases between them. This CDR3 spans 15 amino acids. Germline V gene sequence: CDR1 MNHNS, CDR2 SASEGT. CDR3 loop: CASSERRSGANVLTF. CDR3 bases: TGTGCCAGCAGCGAACGTCGGTCTGGGGCCAACGTCCTGACTTTC.

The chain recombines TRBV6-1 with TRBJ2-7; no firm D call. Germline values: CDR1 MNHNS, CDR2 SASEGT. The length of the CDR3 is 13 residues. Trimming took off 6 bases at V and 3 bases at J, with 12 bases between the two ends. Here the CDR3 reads CASSQSRLYEQYF. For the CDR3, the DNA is TGTGCCAGCAGCCAATCAAGACTCTACGAGCAGTACTTC.

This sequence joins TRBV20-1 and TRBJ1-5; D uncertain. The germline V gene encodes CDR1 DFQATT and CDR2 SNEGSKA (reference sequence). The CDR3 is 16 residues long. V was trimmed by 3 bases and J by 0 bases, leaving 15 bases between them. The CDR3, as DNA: TGCAGTGCTAGTAACCAGTTGTTACATAGCAATCAGCCCCAGCATTTT. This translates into CSASNQLLHSNQPQHF.

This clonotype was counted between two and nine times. The CDR3 coding sequence is TGTGCCAGCAGCGTTCGGCAGCCCCAGCATTTT. This codes for CASSVRQPQHF. The chain combines TRBV9 with TRBJ1-5; D ambiguous. This CDR3 has 11 amino acids. V was cut by 2 bases and J by 7 bases, with 4 bases left in between. CDR1 and CDR2 (germline): SGDLS, YYNGEE.

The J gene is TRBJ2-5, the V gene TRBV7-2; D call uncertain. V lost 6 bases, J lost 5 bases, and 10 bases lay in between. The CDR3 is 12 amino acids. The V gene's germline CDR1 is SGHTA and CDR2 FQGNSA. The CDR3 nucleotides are TGTGCCAGCAGAAACAGAGTGGAGACCCAGTACTTC. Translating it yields CASRNRVETQYF.

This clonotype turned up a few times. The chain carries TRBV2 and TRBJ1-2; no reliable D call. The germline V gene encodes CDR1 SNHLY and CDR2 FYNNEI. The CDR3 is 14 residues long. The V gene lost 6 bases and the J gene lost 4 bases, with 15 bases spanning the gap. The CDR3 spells CASRLSNARYGYTF. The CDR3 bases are TGTGCCAGCAGGCTGTCGAACGCACGCTATGGCTACACCTTC.

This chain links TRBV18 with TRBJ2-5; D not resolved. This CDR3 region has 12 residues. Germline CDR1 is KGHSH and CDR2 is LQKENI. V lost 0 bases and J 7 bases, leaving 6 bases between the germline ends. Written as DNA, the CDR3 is TGTGCCAGCTCACCACCGTTGGGGACCCAGTACTTC. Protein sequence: CASSPPLGTQYF. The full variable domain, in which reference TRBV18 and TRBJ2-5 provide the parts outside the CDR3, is NAGVMQNPRHLVRRRGQEARLRCSPMKGHSHVYWYRQLPEEGLKFMVYLQKENIIDESGMPKERFSAEFPKEGPSILRIQQVVRGDSAAYFCASSPPLGTQYFGPGTRLLVL.

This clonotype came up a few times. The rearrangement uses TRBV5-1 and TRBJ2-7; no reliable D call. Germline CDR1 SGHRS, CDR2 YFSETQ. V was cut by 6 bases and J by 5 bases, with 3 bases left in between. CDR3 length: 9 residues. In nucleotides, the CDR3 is TGCGCCAGCAACAACGAGCAGTACTTC. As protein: CASNNEQYF.

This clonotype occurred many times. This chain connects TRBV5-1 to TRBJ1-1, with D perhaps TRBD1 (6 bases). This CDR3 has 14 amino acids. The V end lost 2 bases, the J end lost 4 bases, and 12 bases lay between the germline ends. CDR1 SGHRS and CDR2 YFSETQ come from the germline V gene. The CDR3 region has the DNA TGCGCCAGCAGCTTCGGGGGGCTGATCACTGAAGCTTTCTTT. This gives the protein CASSFGGLITEAFF.

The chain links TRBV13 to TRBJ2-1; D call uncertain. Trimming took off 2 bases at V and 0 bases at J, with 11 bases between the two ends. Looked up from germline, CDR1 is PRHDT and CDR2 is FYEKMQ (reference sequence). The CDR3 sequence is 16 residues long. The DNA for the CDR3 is TGTGCCAGCAGCTTATGGGTGAATAGCTCCTACAATGAGCAGTTCTTC. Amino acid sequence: CASSLWVNSSYNEQFF.

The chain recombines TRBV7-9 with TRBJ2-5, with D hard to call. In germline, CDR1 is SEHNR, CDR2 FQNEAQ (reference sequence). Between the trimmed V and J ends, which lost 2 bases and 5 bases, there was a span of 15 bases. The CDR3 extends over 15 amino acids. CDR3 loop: CASSLTGHAVETQYF. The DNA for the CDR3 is TGTGCCAGCAGCTTAACGGGTCACGCGGTGGAGACCCAGTACTTC.

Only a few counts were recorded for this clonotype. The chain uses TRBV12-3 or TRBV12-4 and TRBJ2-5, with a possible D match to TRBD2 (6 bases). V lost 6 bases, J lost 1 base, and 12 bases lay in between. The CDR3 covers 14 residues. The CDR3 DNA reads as TGTGCCAGCAGCCGCGGAGGGGTCCAAGAGACCCAGTACTTC. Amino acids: CASSRGGVQETQYF.

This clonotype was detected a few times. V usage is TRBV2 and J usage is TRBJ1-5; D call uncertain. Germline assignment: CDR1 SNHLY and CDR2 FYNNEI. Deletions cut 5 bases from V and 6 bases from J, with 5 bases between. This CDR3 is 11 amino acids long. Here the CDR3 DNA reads TGTGCCAGCAGTATCGGTCAGCCCCAGCATTTT. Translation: CASSIGQPQHF.

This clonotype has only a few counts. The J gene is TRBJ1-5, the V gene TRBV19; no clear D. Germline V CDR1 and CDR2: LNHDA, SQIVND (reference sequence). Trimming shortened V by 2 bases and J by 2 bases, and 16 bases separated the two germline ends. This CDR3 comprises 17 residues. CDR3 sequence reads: CASSISSGFSGNQPQHF. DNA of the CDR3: TGTGCCAGTAGTATATCATCGGGGTTCAGTGGCAATCAGCCCCAGCATTTT.

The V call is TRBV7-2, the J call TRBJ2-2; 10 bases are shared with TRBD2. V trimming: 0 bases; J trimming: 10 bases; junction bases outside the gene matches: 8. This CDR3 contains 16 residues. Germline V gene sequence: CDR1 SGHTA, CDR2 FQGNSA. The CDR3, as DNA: TGTGCCAGCAGCTTAGCTGGACTAGCGGCTGGGGAGGAGCTGTTTTTT. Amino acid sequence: CASSLAGLAAGEELFF.

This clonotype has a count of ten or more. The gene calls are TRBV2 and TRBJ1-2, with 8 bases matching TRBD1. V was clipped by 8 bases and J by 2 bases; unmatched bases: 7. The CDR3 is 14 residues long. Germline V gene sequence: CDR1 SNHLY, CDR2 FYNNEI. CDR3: CASHTPGGNYGYTF. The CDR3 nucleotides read TGTGCCAGCCATACCCCAGGGGGCAACTATGGCTACACCTTC.

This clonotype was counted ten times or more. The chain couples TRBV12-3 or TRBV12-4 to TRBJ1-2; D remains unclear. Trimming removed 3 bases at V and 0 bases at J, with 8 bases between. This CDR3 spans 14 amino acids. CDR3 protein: CASSFAAANYGYTF. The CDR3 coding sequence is TGTGCCAGCAGTTTCGCAGCAGCTAACTATGGCTACACCTTC.

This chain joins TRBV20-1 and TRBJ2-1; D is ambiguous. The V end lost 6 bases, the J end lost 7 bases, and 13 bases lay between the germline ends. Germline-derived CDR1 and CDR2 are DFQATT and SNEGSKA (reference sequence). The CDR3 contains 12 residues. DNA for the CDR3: TGCAGTGCCGCAAATTACCTGAATGAGCAGTTCTTC. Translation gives CSAANYLNEQFF.

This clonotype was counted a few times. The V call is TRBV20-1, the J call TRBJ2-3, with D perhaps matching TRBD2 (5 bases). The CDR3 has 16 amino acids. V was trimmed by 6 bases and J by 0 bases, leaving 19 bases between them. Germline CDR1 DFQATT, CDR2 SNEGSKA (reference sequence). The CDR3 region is CSATPDGRGSTDTQYF. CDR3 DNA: TGCAGTGCAACACCCGACGGACGGGGTAGCACAGATACGCAGTATTTT.